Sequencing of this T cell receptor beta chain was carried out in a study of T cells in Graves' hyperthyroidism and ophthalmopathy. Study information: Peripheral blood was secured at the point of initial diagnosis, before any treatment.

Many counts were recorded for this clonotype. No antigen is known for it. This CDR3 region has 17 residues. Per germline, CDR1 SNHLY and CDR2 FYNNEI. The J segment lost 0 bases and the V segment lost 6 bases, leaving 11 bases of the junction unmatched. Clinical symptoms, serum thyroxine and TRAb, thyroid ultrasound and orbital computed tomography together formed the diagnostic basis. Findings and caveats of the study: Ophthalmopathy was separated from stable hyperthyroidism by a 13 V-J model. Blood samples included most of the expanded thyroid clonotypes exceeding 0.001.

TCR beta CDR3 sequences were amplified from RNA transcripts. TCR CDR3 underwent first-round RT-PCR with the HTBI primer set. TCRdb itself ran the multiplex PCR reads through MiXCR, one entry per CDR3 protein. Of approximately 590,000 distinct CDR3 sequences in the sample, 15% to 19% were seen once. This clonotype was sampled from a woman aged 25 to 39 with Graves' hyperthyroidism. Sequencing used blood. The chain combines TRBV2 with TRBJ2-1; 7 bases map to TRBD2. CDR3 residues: CASSWGGRLSSYNEQFF. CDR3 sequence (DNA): TGTGCCAGCAGCTGGGGGGGACGGCTTAGCTCCTACAATGAGCAGTTCTTC.